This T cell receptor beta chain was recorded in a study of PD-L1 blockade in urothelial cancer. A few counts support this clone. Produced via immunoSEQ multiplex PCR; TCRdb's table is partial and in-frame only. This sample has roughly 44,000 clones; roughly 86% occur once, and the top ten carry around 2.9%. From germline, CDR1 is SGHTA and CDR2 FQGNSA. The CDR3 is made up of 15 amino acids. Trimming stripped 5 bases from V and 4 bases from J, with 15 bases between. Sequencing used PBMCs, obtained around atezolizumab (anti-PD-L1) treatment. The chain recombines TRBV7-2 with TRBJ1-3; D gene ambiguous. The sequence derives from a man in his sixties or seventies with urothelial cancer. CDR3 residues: CASSPLLLFGNTIYF. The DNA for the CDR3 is TGTGCCAGCAGCCCGCTGCTCCTATTCGGAAACACCATATATTTT.